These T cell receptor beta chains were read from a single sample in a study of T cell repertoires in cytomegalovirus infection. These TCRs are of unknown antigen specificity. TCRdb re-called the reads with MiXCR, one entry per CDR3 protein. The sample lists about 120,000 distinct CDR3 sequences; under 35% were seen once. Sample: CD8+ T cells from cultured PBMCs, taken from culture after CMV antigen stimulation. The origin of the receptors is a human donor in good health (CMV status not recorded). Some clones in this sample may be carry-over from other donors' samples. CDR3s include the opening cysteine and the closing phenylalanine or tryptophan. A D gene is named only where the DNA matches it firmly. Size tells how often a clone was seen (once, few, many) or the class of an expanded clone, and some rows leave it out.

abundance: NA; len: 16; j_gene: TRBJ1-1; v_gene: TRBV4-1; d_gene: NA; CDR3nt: TGCGCCAGCAGCCAAGTGGGTCGAGGAACGAACACTGAAGCTTTCTTT; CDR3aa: CASSQVGRGTNTEAFF
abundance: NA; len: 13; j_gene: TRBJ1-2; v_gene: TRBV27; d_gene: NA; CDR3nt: TGTGCCAGCAGCCCCGACAGCGCCTATGGCTACACCTTC; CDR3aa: CASSPDSAYGYTF
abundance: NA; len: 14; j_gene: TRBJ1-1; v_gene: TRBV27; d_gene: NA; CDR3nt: TGTGCCAGCAGTTTACGGAGGTTAGGAACTGAAGCTTTCTTT; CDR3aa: CASSLRRLGTEAFF
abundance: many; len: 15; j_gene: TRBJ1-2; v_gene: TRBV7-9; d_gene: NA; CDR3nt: TGTGCCAGCAGCTTAGTAAGGGGATCGGGCTATGGCTACACCTTC; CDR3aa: CASSLVRGSGYGYTF
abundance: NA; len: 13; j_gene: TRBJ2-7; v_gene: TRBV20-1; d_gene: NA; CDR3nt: TGCAGTGCTATGGGACACGGCTCCTACGAGCAGTACTTC; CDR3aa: CSAMGHGSYEQYF
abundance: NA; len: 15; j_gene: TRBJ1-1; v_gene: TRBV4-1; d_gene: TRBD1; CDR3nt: TGCGCCAGCAGCCAAGAGCGAACAGGGGACACTGAAGCTTTCTTT; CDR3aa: CASSQERTGDTEAFF
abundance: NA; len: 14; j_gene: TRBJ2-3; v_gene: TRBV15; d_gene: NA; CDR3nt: TGTGCCACCAGCAGAGATTCGGTCACAGATACGCAGTATTTT; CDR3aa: CATSRDSVTDTQYF
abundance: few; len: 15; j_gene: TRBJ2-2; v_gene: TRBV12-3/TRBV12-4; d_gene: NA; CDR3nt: TGTGCCAGCAGTTTTTGGACAGCGAACACCGGGGAGCTGTTTTTT; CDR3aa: CASSFWTANTGELFF
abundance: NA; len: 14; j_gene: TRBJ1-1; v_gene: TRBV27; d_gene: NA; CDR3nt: TGTGCCAGCAGACCGGGACTCTTGAACACTGAAGCTTTCTTT; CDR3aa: CASRPGLLNTEAFF
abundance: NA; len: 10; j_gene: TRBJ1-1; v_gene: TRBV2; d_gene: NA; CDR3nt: TGTGCCAGCAGTCAGGGATCCCCTTTCTTT; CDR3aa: CASSQGSPFF
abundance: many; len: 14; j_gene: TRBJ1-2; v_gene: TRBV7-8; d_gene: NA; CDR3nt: TGTGCCAGCAGCTTAGGATACAGCCGCTATGGCTACACCTTC; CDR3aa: CASSLGYSRYGYTF
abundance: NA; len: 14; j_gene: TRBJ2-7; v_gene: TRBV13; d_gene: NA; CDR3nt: TGTGCCAGCAGCTACCGACTGGACCCCTACGAGCAGTACTTC; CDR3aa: CASSYRLDPYEQYF
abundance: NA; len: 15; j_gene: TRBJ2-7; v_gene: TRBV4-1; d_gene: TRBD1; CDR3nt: TGCGCCAGCAGCCAGGGACAGGGTAGGGCCTACGAGCAGTACTTC; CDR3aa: CASSQGQGRAYEQYF
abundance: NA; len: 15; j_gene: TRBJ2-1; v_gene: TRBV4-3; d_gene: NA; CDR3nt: TGCGCCAGCAGCCAAGGGGAGACGGGTTACGATGAGCAGTTCTTC; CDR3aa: CASSQGETGYDEQFF
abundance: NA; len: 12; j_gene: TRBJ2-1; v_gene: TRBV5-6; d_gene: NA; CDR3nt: TGTGCCAGCAGCTTCGTCCACAATGAGCAGTTCTTC; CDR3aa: CASSFVHNEQFF
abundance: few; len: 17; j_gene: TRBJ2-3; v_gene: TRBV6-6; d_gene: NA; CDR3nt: TGTGCCAGCAGTTACTCCGTGGGGGAGCCTAACACAGATACGCAGTATTTT; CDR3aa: CASSYSVGEPNTDTQYF
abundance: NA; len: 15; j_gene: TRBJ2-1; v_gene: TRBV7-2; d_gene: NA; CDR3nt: TGTGCCAGCAGCTTCCACCTTGTAGGATACAATGAGCAGTTCTTC; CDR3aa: CASSFHLVGYNEQFF
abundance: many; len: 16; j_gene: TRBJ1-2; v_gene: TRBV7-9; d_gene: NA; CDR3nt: TGTGCCAGCAGCTTCGATGTTAGTTTCTCCAACTATGGCTACACCTTC; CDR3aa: CASSFDVSFSNYGYTF
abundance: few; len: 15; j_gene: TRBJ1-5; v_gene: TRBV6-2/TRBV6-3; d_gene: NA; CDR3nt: TGTGCCAGCAGTTATTTAAAGGGGAACAATCAGCCCCAGCATTTT; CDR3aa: CASSYLKGNNQPQHF
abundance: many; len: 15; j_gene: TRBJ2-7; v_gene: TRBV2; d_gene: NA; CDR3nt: TGTGCCAGCAAGGAAGGCAGGGGGGATTCCTACGAGCAGTACTTC; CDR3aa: CASKEGRGDSYEQYF
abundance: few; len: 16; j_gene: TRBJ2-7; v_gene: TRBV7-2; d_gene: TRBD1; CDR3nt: TGTGCCAGCAGCTCCGGAGGCGGACAGGATTACTACGAGCAGTACTTC; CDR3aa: CASSSGGGQDYYEQYF
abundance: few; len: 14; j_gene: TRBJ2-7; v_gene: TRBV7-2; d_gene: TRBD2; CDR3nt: TGTGCCAGCAGCCCCGGCTTCGGGGGGTACGAGCAGTACTTC; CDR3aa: CASSPGFGGYEQYF
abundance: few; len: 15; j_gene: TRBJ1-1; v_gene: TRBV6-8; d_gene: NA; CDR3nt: TGTGCCAGCAGTTACTCACAGACGGGGAACACTGAAGCTTTCTTT; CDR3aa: CASSYSQTGNTEAFF
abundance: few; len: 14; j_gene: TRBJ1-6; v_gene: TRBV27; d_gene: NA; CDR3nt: TGTGCCACTCGATGGGGGATAGGGAATTCACCCCTCCACTTT; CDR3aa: CATRWGIGNSPLHF
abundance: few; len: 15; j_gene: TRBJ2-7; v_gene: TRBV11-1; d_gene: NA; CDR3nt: TGTGCCAGCAGCTTAGACGCGGAGGGGATTTACGAGCAGTACTTC; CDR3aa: CASSLDAEGIYEQYF
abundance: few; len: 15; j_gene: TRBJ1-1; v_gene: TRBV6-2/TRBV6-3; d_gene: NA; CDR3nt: TGTGCCAGCAGCCGACAGACAGGCCTGGACACTGAAGCTTTCTTT; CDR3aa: CASSRQTGLDTEAFF
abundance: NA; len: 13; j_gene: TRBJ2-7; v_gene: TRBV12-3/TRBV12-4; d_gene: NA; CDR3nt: TGTGCCAGCAGTTTTTGGGGCCCTTACGAGCAGTACTTC; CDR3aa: CASSFWGPYEQYF
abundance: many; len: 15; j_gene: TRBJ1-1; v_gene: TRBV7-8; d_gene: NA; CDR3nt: TGTGCCAGCAGCTTAAGAGGGCCGATGAACACTGAAGCTTTCTTT; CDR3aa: CASSLRGPMNTEAFF
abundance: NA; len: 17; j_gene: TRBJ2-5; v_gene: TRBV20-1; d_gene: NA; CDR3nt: TGCAGTGCTAGAGATAAGGCCGAGCCGAGGAATTGGGAGACCCAGTACTTC; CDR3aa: CSARDKAEPRNWETQYF
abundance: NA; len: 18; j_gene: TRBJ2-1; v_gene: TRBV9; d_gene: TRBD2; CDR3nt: TGTGCCAGCAGCGCCAGGAGGGAAGAGGGACTAGGAATTGATGAGCAGTTCTTC; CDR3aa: CASSARREEGLGIDEQFF
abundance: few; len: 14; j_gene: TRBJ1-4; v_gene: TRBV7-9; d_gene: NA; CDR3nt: TGTGCCAGCAGCTTCCAAGCAACTAATGAAAAACTGTTTTTT; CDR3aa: CASSFQATNEKLFF
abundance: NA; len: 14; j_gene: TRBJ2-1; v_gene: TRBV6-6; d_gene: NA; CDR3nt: TGTGCCAGCAGTTACTCGGACAACTACAATGAGCAGTTCTTC; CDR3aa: CASSYSDNYNEQFF
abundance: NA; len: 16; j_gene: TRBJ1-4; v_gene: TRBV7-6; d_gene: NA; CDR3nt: TGTGCCAGCAGTCTCACTGGGGGGCCCACGAATGAAAAACTGTTTTTT; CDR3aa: CASSLTGGPTNEKLFF
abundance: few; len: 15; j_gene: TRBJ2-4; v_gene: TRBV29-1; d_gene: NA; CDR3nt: TGCAGCGTTGGAGAGAACAGGGCTGCCAAAAACATTCAGTACTTC; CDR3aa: CSVGENRAAKNIQYF
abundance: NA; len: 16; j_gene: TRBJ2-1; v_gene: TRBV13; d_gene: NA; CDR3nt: TGTGCCAGCAGCTTAGTAGGTTGGTGGCGGGGCAATGAGCAGTTCTTC; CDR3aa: CASSLVGWWRGNEQFF
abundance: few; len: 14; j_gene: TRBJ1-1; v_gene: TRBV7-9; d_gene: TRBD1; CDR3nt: TGTGCCAGCAGTACAGGGGAGGTGATCACTGAAGCTTTCTTT; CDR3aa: CASSTGEVITEAFF
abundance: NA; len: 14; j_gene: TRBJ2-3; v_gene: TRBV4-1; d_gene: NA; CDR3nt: TGCGCCAGCAGCCCCGACACTAGCACAGATACGCAGTATTTT; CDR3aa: CASSPDTSTDTQYF